The entry below gives a single T cell receptor beta chain sequence along with its context. The antigen remains undetermined. The CDR3 covers 14 residues. Germline V lookup: CDR1 MDHEN, CDR2 SYDVKM. With V trimmed by 3 bases and J by 9 bases, 2 bases remained unmatched. The repertoire was sequenced with immunoSEQ multiplex PCR; TCRdb's copy has only in-frame clones and lacks some. The profile shows roughly 45,000 clones, more than 60% of them singletons. This entry belongs to a study of T cell responses to AZD1222 COVID-19 vaccine. General study points: Reports indicate that nearly half of spike-specific TCRs are directed at unmutated variant regions.

This receptor was taken from an adult in good health. The chain joins TRBV28 to TRBJ1-6, with 10 bases aligning to TRBD1. Sequencing used peripheral blood, obtained on day 0 of AZD1222 vaccination. The CDR3 bases are TGTGCCAGCAGTTTGGGACAGGGGTCTTCACCCCTCCACTTT. Translating it yields CASSLGQGSSPLHF.